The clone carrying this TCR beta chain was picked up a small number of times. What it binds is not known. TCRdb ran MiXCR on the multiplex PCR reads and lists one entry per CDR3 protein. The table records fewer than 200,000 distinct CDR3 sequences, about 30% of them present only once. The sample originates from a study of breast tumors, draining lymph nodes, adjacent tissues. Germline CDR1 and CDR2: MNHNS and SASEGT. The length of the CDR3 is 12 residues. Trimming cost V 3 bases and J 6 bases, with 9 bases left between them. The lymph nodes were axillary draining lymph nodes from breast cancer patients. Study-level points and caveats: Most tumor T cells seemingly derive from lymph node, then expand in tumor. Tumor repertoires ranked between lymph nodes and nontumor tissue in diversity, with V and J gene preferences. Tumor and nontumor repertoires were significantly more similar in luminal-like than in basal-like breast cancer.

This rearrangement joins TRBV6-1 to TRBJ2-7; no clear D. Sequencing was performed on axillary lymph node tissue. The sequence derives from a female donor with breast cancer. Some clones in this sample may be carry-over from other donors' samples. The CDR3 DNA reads TGTGCCAGCAGTGATCATAGAGGCGAGCAGTACTTC. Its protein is CASSDHRGEQYF.